This T cell receptor (beta chain) was sequenced for a study of cytomegalovirus exposure and HLA in healthy donors. The ends were cut back, 3 bases at V and 5 bases at J, with 7 bases in the middle. The CDR3 runs 12 residues. Germline V gene lookup returns CDR1 LNHDA and CDR2 SQIVND (reference sequence). Primers: 60 Vbeta forward and 13 Jbeta reverse. Some clones are missing from TCRdb's copy, which holds only in-frame ones; the method was immunoSEQ multiplex PCR. The sample has over 150,000 clones; roughly 70% are singletons. The sequence derives from a woman under 30 in good health and CMV-seropositive. Sequenced material: PBMCs. The chain joins TRBV19 to TRBJ1-2; no definite D call. DNA of the CDR3: TGTGCCAGTAGTATGGGAGAATATGGCTACACCTTC. Amino acid sequence: CASSMGEYGYTF.